The 15 T cell receptor beta chains in this list originate from one sample, sequenced in a study of monozygotic twins with inflammatory bowel disease. TCRdb processed the 5' RACE reads again and assigns one entry to each CDR3 protein, with no DNA. This specimen shows tens of thousands of distinct CDR3 sequences; the ten leading clones hold approximately 7.4%. The sequencing sample was made of blood. Source of these receptors: a human donor with ulcerative colitis or Crohn's disease, or a healthy co-twin of an affected twin (not recorded which).

The chain employs TRBV29-1 and TRBJ2-7. The CDR3 covers 11 residues. Germline-derived CDR1 and CDR2 are SQVTM and ANQGSEA. The CDR3 reads CSVATSYEQYF.

This sequence joins TRBV7-8 and TRBJ1-6; lacking DNA, the TRBD1 call made by TCRdb goes unchecked. Per germline, CDR1 SGHVS and CDR2 FQNEAQ. The CDR3 totals 14 residues. The CDR3 is CASISGTVNSPLHF.

J is TRBJ2-7 and V is TRBV20-1; as DNA is missing, the TRBD2 call by TCRdb cannot be tested. Per germline, CDR1 DFQATT and CDR2 SNEGSKA (reference sequence). CDR3 length: 15 amino acids. The CDR3 loop reads CSARALAALSYEQYF.

The chain employs TRBV3-1 and TRBJ1-1. Germline loops: CDR1 LGHDT, CDR2 YNNKEL (reference sequence). The CDR3 is 15 amino acids. The CDR3 sequence is CASSQSFVENTEAFF.

The chain uses TRBV7-2 and TRBJ2-7; with no DNA, the TCRdb D assignment of TRBD1 cannot be verified. There are 13 residues in the CDR3. The germline CDR1 and CDR2 sequences are SGHTA and FQGNSA. CDR3 sequence: CASSLIGDYEQYF.

This sequence joins TRBV7-9 and TRBJ2-5. This CDR3 has 15 residues. Per the germline V gene, CDR1 is SEHNR and CDR2 is FQNEAQ (reference sequence). CDR3 region: CASSFLILGIETQYF.

The V gene is TRBV12-3 or TRBV12-4, the J gene TRBJ1-2; the TRBD1 assignment by TCRdb is unverifiable without DNA. This CDR3 region has 14 residues. CDR3 in amino acids: CASSPRQGRDGYTF.

V gene TRBV12-5 combines with J gene TRBJ1-1. The CDR3 has 16 residues. Germline assignment: CDR1 LGHNT and CDR2 FRNRAP. CDR3 sequence: CASGLALPDGNTEAFF.

CDR3 loop: CASSHPYEKLFF. The V call is TRBV4-1, the J call TRBJ1-4. The CDR3 length is 12 residues. CDR1 MGHRA and CDR2 YSYEKL come from the germline V gene.

The genes are TRBV20-1 and TRBJ1-1; TCRdb's D call, TRBD1, is unchecked because there is no DNA. Per germline, CDR1 DFQATT and CDR2 SNEGSKA (reference sequence). The CDR3 extends over 15 amino acids. The CDR3 loop is CSAREPQGSNTEAFF.

The CDR3 loop reads CASMLELETQYF. V is TRBV2 and J is TRBJ2-5; TCRdb indicates TRBD2, and absent DNA this call remains unverified. Germline CDR1 SNHLY, CDR2 FYNNEI. The CDR3 length is 12 residues.

J is TRBJ2-7 and V is TRBV7-2; TCRdb lists TRBD2, though no DNA is available to test this call. From germline, CDR1 is SGHTA and CDR2 FQGNSA. This CDR3 region has 17 residues. CDR3 sequence: CASSLIFSGGGDGKQYF.

CDR3: CASSPAGQTEAFF. This sequence joins TRBV18 and TRBJ1-1; with no DNA, the TCRdb D assignment of TRBD1 cannot be verified. Germline CDR1 reads KGHSH; CDR2 reads LQKENI. The CDR3 is 13 amino acids.

J is TRBJ1-1 and V is TRBV3-1; TCRdb's D call of TRBD1 is untestable without DNA. This CDR3 contains 13 residues. Germline values: CDR1 LGHDT, CDR2 YNNKEL (reference sequence). CDR3 loop: CASSQGGHLGAFF.

The chain is built from TRBV20-1 and TRBJ2-7. The CDR3 spans 11 residues. Germline V gene lookup returns CDR1 DFQATT and CDR2 SNEGSKA (reference sequence). The CDR3 sequence: CSATLLDEQYF.